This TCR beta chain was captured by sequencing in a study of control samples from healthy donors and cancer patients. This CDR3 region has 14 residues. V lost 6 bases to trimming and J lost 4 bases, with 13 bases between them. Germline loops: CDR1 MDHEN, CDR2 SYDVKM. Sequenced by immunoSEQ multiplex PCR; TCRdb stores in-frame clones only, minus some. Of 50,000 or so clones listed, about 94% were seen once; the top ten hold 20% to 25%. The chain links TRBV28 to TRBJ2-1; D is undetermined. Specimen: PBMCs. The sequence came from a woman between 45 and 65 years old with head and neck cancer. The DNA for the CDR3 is TGTGCCAGCAGACCTCGCCAGGTTTACAATGAGCAGTTCTTC. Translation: CASRPRQVYNEQFF.